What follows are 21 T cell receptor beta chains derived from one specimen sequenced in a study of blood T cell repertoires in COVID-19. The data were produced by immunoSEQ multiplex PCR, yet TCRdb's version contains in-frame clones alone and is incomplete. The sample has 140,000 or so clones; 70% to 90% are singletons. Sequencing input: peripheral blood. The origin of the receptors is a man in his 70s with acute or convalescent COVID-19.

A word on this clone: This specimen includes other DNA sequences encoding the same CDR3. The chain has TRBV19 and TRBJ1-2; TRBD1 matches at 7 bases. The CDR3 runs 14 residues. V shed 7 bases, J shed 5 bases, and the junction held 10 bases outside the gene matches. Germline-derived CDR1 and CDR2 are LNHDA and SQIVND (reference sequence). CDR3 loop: CASILGQGDYGYTF. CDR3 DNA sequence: TGTGCCAGTATCCTCGGTCAGGGGGATTATGGCTACACCTTC.

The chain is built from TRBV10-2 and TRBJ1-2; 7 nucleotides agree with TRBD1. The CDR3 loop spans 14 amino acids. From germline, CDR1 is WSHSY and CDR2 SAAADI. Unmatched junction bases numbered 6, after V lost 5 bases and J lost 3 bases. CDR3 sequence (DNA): TGCGCCAGCAGTTTACAGGGGCAGGACTATGGCTACACCTTC. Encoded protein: CASSLQGQDYGYTF.

CDR3 sequence reads: CASSIPESNYGYTF. The CDR3 nucleotides are TGTGCCAGTAGTATTCCAGAATCTAACTATGGCTACACCTTC. The chain employs TRBV19 and TRBJ1-2; unclear D gene. This CDR3 region has 14 residues. Trimming removed 3 bases from V and 0 bases from J, with 8 bases in between. The germline V gene encodes CDR1 LNHDA and CDR2 SQIVND (reference sequence). The whole variable domain, remainder taken from reference TRBV19 and TRBJ1-2, is DGGITQSPKYLFRKEGQNVTLSCEQNLNHDAMYWYRQDPGQGLRLIYYSQIVNDFQKGDIAEGYSVSREKKESFPLTVTSAQKNPTAFYLCASSIPESNYGYTFGSGTRLTVV.

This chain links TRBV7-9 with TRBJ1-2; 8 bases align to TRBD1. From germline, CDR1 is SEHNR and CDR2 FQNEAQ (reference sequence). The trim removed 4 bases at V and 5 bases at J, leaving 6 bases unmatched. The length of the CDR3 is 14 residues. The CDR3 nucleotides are TGTGCCAGCAGCTCTTTGGACAGGGCGTATGGCTACACCTTC. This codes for CASSSLDRAYGYTF. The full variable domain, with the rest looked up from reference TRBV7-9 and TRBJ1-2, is DTGVSQNPRHKITKRGQNVTFRCDPISEHNRLYWYRQTLGQGPEFLTYFQNEAQLEKSRLLSDRFSAERPKGSFSTLEIQRTEQGDSAMYLCASSSLDRAYGYTFGSGTRLTVV.

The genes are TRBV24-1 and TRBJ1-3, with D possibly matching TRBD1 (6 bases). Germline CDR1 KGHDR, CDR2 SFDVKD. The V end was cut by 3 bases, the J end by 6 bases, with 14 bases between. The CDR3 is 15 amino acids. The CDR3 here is CATSDPDSFINTIYF. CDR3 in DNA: TGTGCCACCAGTGATCCGGACAGCTTTATAAACACCATATATTTT.

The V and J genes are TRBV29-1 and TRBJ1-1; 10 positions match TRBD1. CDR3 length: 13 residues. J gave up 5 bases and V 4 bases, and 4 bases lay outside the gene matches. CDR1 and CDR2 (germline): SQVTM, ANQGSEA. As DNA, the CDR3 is TGCAGCGTTGTTCGGGACAGGGGAACTGAAGCTTTCTTT. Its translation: CSVVRDRGTEAFF.

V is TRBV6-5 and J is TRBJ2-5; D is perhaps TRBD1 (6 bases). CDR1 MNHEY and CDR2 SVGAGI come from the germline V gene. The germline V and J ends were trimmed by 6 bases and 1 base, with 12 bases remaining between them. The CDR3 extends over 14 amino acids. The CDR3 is CASSHDRPQETQYF. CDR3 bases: TGTGCCAGCAGCCACGACAGGCCCCAAGAGACCCAGTACTTC.

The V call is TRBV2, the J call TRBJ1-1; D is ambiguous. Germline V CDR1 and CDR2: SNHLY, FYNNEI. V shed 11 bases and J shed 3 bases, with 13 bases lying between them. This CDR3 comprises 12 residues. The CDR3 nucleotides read TGTGCCCCCAAACGCGAGGACACTGAAGCTTTCTTT. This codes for CAPKREDTEAFF. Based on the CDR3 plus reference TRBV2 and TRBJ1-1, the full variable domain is EPEVTQTPSHQVTQMGQEVILRCVPISNHLYFYWYRQILGQKVEFLVSFYNNEISEKSEIFDDQFSVERPDGSNFTLKIRSTKLEDSAMYFCAPKREDTEAFFGQGTRLTVV.

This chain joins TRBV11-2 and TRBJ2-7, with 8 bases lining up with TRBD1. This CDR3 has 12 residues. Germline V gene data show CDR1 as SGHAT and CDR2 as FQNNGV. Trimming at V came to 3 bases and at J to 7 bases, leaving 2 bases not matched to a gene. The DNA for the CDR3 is TGTGCCAGCAGCTTTACAGGGGGGGAGCAGTACTTC. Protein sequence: CASSFTGGEQYF. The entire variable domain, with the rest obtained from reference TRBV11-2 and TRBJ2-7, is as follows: EAGVAQSPRYKIIEKRQSVAFWCNPISGHATLYWYQQILGQGPKLLIQFQNNGVVDDSQLPKDRFSAERLKGVDSTLKIQPAKLEDSAVYLCASSFTGGEQYFGPGTRLTVT.

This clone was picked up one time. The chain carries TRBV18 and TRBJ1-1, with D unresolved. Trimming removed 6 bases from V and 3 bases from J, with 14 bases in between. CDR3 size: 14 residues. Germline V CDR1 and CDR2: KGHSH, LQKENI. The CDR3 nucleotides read TGTGCCAGCTCCCTCACACAGACGGACACTGAAGCTTTCTTT. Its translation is CASSLTQTDTEAFF.

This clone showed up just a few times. DNA of the CDR3: TGTGCCAGCAGCCTCACAGGGGGCGCAGGCACCGGGGAGCTGTTTTTT. This translates into CASSLTGGAGTGELFF. V gene TRBV14 combines with J gene TRBJ2-2, with 9 nucleotides matching TRBD1. This CDR3 contains 16 residues. The ends lost 4 bases at V and 4 bases at J; junction bases unmatched: 7. Germline V CDR1 and CDR2: SGHDN, FVKESK.

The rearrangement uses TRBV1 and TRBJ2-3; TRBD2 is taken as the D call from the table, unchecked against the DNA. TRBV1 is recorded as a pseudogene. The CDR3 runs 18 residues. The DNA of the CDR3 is TGCACCAGCAGCCAAGATCTTGGACTAGCGGATAGCACAGATACGCAGTATTTT. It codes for CTSSQDLGLADSTDTQYF.

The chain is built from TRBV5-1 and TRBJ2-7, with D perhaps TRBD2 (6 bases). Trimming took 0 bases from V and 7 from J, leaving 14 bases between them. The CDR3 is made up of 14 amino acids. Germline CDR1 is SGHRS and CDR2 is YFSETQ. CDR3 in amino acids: CASSLVRSGVEQYF. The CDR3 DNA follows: TGCGCCAGCAGCTTGGTCAGGTCGGGGGTAGAGCAGTACTTC.

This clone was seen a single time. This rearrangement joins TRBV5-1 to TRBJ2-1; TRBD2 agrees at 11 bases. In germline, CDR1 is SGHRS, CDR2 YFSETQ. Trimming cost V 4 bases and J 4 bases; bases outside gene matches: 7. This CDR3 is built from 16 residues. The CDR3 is CASSVLTSGAYNEQFF. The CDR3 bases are TGCGCCAGCAGCGTTCTGACTAGCGGGGCGTACAATGAGCAGTTCTTC.

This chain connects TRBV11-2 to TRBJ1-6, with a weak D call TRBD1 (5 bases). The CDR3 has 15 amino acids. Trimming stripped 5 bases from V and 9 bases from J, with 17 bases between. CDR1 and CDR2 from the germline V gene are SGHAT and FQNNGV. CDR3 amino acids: CASSRDSPGGSPLHF. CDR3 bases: TGTGCCAGCAGCCGAGATTCCCCGGGGGGTTCACCCCTCCACTTT.

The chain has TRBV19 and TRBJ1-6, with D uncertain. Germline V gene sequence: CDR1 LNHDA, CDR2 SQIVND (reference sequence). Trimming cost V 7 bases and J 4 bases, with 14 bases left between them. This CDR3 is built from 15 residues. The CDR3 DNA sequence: TGTGCCAGTACTACCACCGGGTCATATAATTCACCCCTCCACTTT. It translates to CASTTTGSYNSPLHF.

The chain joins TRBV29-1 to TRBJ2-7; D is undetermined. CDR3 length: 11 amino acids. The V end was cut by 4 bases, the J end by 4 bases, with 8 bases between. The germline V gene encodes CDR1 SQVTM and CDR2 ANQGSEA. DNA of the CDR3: TGCAGCGTTGGTCACACGTACGAGCAGTACTTC. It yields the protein CSVGHTYEQYF.

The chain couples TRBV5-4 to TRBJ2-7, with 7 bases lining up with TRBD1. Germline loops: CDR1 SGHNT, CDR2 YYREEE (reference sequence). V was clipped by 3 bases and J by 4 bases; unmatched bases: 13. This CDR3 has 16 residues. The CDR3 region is CASSSPAAGGTYEQYF. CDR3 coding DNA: TGTGCCAGCAGCTCCCCCGCGGCAGGGGGTACGTACGAGCAGTACTTC.

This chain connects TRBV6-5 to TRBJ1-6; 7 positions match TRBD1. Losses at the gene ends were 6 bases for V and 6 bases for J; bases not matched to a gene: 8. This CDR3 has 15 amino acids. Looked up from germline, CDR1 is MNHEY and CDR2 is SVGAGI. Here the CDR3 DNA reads TGTGCCAGCAGAACCGCCGGGACAGCTAATTCACCCCTCCACTTT. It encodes CASRTAGTANSPLHF.

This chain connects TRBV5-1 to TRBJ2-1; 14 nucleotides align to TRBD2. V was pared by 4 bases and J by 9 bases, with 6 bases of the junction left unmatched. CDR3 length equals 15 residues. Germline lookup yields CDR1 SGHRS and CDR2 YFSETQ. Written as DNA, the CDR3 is TGCGCCAGCAGCCCAGGACTAGCGGGGGGCGGTGAGCAGTTCTTC. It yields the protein CASSPGLAGGGEQFF.

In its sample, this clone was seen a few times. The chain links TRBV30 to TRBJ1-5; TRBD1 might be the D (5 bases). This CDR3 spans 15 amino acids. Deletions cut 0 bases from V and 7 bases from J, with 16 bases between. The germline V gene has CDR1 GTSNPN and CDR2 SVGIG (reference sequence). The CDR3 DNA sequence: TGTGCCTGGAGTGTATCAACAGGATGGTTACAGCCCCAGCATTTT. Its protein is CAWSVSTGWLQPQHF. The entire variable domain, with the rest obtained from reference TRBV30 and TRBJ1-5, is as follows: SQTIHQWPATLVQPVGSPLSLECTVEGTSNPNLYWYRQAAGRGLQLLFYSVGIGQISSEVPQNLSASRPQDRQFILSSKKLLLSDSGFYLCAWSVSTGWLQPQHFGDGTRLSIL.